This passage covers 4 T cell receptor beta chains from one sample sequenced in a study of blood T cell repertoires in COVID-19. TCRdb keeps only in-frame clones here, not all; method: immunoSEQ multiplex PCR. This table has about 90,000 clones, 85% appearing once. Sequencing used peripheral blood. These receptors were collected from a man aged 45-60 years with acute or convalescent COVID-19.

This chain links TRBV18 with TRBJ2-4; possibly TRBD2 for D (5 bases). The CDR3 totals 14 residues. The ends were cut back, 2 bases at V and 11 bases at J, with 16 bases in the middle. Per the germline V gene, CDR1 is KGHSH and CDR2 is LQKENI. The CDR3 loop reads CASSPTAEVRVQYF. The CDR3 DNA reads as TGTGCCAGCTCACCAACGGCGGAGGTCCGCGTTCAGTACTTC. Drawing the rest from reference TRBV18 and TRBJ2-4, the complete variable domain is NAGVMQNPRHLVRRRGQEARLRCSPMKGHSHVYWYRQLPEEGLKFMVYLQKENIIDESGMPKERFSAEFPKEGPSILRIQQVVRGDSAAYFCASSPTAEVRVQYFGAGTRLSVL.

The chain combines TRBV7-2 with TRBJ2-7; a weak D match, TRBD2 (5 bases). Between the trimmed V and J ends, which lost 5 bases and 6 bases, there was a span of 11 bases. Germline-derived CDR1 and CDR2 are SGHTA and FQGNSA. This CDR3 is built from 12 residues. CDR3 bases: TGTGCCAGCAGCCGACCTAGCTCCGAGCAGTACTTC. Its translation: CASSRPSSEQYF.

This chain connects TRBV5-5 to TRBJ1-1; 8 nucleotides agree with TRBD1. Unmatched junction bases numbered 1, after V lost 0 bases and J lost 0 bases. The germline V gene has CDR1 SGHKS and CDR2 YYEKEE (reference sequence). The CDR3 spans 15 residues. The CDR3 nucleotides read TGTGCCAGCAGCTTGGGGACAGGGTTGAACACTGAAGCTTTCTTT. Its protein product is CASSLGTGLNTEAFF.

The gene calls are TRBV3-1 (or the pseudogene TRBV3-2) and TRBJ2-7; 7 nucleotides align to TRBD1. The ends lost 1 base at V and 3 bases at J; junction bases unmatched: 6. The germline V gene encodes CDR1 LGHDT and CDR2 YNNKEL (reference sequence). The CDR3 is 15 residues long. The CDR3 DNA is TGTGCCAGCAGCCAAGTAGCCGGGACAGACTACGAGCAGTACTTC. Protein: CASSQVAGTDYEQYF.